This is a list of T cell receptor beta chains from one sample in a study of T cell responses to AZD1222 COVID-19 vaccine. Clones were read by immunoSEQ multiplex PCR, and TCRdb kept only the in-frame ones, dropping some. The table has about 120,000 clones, less than 90% seen once; the top ten hold 2.4%. The sequencing used peripheral blood, collected on day 0 of AZD1222 vaccination. The receptors were gathered from an adult in good health. Each CDR3 is given with its conserved first and last residue. Fields, in order: D gene, V gene, J gene, clone size, CDR3 DNA, CDR3 protein. D genes are given only for firm matches. Clone size is stated in some rows and not others, as once, few, many or a class when expanded.

>.|TRBV19|TRBJ1-3|.
TGTGCCAGTAGTATTGGTCATTCTGGAAACACCATATATTTT
CASSIGHSGNTIYF
>TRBD1|TRBV29-1|TRBJ1-1|.
TGCAGCGTTAAGACAGGGGGTGGGAACACTGAAGCTTTCTTT
CSVKTGGGNTEAFF
>.|TRBV20-1|TRBJ2-5|.
TGCAGTGCTAGCTTCTCGCAGACCCAGTACTTC
CSASFSQTQYF
>.|TRBV9|TRBJ1-4|.
TGTGCCAGCAGCGTAGGGTCAGGTATTAATGAAAAACTGTTTTTT
CASSVGSGINEKLFF
>TRBD1|TRBV12-3/TRBV12-4|TRBJ1-3|.
TGTGCCAGCAGTACCGACAGGGACACCATATATTTT
CASSTDRDTIYF
>.|TRBV5-1|TRBJ2-6|.
TGCGCCAGCAGCTTGGAGGGGGAAGGGGGACGTTGGTTCTCTGGGGCCAACGTCCTGACTTTC
CASSLEGEGGRWFSGANVLTF
>.|TRBV21-1|TRBJ2-5|once
TGTGCCAGCAGCAAACCCTCCGCCCAGCGTTACCAAGAGACCCAGTACTTC
CASSKPSAQRYQETQYF
>TRBD1|TRBV5-6|TRBJ1-2|.
TGTGCCAGCAGCTATACAGGGGCCTATGGCTACACCTTC
CASSYTGAYGYTF
>TRBD1|TRBV28|TRBJ1-1|.
TGTGCCAGCAGTTACAGGGGGCGGACTGAAGCTTTCTTT
CASSYRGRTEAFF
>.|TRBV3-1/TRBV3-2|TRBJ1-6|few
TGTGCCAGCAGATGGGAACAGGGCCGTCCTTCAAATTCACCCCTCCACTTT
CASRWEQGRPSNSPLHF
>.|TRBV30|TRBJ1-2|.
TGTGCCTGGAGCCGGCGAGCCTATGGCTACACCTTC
CAWSRRAYGYTF
>.|TRBV28|TRBJ1-5|.
TGTGCCAGCAGAGGGGGGCAGACCGTTAGCAATCAGCCCCAGCATTTT
CASRGGQTVSNQPQHF
>.|TRBV11-1|TRBJ2-3|.
TGTGCCAGCAGCCCCTACCCCGTAAGCACAGATACGCAGTATTTT
CASSPYPVSTDTQYF
>TRBD2|TRBV9|TRBJ2-7|.
TGTGCCAGCAGCCCCCCGGGAGGGCAGGGCGCCTACGAGCAGTACTTC
CASSPPGGQGAYEQYF
>TRBD2|TRBV18|TRBJ2-1|.
TGTGCCAGCTCACCACAAGCCCCTGGACTAGCGGGGGGAACGTCCTACAATGAGCAGTTCTTC
CASSPQAPGLAGGTSYNEQFF
>.|TRBV19|TRBJ1-3|.
TGTGCCAAAAGGTACACCATATATTTT
CAKRYTIYF
>.|TRBV5-6|TRBJ2-1|.
TGTGCCAGCAGCTCCGGTTGGAGCTCCTACAATGAGCAGTTCTTC
CASSSGWSSYNEQFF
>.|TRBV19|TRBJ2-2|.
TGTGCCAGTAGTAGGGGGCTCGGCGGGAGTAAGAACACCGGGGAGCTGTTTTTT
CASSRGLGGSKNTGELFF
>.|TRBV9|TRBJ2-5|.
TGTGCCAGCAGCGTAGAAGGGAAGGGGGAGAACCAAGAGACCCAGTACTTC
CASSVEGKGENQETQYF
>.|TRBV9|TRBJ1-3|.
TGTGCCAGCAGCGCCCTACCGGCAGGTAGCGCAAACACCATATATTTT
CASSALPAGSANTIYF
>TRBD2|TRBV7-3|TRBJ2-1|.
TGTGCCAGCAGCTTAGCCTCCACGGGACTAGCGGTGGCTAGCTCCTACAATGAGCAGTTCTTC
CASSLASTGLAVASSYNEQFF
>.|TRBV2|TRBJ2-5|.
TGTGCCAGCTACGGTTTAGGCGGGAAAGAGACCCAGTACTTC
CASYGLGGKETQYF